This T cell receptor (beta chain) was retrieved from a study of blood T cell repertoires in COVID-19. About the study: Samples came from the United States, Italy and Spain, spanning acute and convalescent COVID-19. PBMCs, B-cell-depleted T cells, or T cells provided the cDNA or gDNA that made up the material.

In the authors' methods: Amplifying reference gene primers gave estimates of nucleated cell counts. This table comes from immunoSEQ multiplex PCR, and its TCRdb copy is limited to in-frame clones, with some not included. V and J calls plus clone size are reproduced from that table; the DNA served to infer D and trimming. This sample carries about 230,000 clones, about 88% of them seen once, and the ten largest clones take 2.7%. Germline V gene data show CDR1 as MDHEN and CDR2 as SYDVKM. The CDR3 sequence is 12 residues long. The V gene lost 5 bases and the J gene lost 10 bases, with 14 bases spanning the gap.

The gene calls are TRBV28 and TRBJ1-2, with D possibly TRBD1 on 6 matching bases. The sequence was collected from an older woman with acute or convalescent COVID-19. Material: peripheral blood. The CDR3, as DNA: TGTGCCAGCAGTGTAGACAGGTCTCCCTACACCTTC. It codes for CASSVDRSPYTF.